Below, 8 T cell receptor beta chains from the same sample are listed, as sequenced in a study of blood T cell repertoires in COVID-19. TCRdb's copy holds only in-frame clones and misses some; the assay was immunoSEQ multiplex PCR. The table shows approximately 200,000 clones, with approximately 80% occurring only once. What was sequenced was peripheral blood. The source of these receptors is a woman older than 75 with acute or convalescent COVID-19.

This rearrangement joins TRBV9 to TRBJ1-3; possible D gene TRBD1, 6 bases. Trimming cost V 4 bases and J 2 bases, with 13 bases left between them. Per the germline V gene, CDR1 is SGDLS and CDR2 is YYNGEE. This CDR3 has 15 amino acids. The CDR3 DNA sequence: TGTGCCAGCAGCCCCACGGGGGGCCCTGGAAACACCATATATTTT. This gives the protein CASSPTGGPGNTIYF.

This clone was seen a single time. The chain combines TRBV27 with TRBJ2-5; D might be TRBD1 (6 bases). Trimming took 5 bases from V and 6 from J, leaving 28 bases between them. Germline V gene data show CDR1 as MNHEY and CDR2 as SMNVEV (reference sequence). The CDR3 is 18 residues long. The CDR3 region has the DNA TGTGCCAGCAGTACAGGACAGACGCCCCCGTCGTTGGTGAAGACCCAGTACTTC. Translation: CASSTGQTPPSLVKTQYF.

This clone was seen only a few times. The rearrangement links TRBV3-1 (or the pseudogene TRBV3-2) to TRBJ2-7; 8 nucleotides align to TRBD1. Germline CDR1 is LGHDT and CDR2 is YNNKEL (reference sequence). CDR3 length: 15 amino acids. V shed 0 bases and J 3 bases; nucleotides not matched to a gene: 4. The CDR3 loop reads CASSQDAGGNYEQYF. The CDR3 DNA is TGTGCCAGCAGCCAAGATGCAGGGGGCAACTACGAGCAGTACTTC.

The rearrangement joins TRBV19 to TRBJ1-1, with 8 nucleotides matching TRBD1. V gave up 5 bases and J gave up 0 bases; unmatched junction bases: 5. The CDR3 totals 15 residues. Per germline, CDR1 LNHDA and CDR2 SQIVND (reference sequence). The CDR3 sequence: CASSSGGLLNTEAFF. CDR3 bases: TGTGCCAGTAGTTCAGGGGGCCTTTTGAACACTGAAGCTTTCTTT.

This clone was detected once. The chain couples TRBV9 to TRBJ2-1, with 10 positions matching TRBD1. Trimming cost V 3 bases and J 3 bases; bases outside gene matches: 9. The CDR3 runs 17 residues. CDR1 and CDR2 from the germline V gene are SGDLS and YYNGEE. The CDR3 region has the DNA TGTGCCAGCAGCGCCACGGTGACAGGGGGCCGCTACAATGAGCAGTTCTTC. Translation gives CASSATVTGGRYNEQFF.

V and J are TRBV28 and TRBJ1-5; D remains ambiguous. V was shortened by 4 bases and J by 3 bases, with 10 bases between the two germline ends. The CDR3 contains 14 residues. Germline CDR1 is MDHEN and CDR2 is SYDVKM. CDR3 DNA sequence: TGTGCCAGCAGTTACACCGGGATCAATCAGCCCCAGCATTTT. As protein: CASSYTGINQPQHF.

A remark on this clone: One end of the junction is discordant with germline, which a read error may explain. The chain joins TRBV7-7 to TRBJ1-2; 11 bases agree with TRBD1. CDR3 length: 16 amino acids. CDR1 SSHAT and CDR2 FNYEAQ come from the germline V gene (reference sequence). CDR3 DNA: TGTGCTAGCAGCTCCCGGGACAGGGGGAGCTTCTATGGCTACACCTTC. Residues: CASSSRDRGSFYGYTF.

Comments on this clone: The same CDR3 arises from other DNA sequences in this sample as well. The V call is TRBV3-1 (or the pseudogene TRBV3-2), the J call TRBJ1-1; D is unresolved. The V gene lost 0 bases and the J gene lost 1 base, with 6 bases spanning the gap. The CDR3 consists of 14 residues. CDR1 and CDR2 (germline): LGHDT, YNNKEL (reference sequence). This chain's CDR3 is CASSQDRGNTEAFF. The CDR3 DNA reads TGTGCCAGCAGCCAAGATAGAGGGAACACTGAAGCTTTCTTT.